This T cell receptor beta chain was captured in a study of T cell repertoires in cytomegalovirus infection. Study-wide context: Both CMV infection and a matching HLA type were indicated by public TCR beta signatures.

Points on this clonotype: No antigen is known for it.

TCRdb called the reads again in MiXCR, with one record for every CDR3 protein. The sample has 830,000 or so distinct CDR3 sequences, around a third seen once. The CDR3 extends over 14 amino acids. V was clipped by 5 bases and J by 2 bases, with 12 bases between them. Whole-study findings and limits: Ex vivo responses were dominated by HLA-C-restricted CMV-specific TCR beta clonotypes.

Sequencing used cultured CD8+ T cells from PBMCs, obtained from culture after CMV antigen stimulation. This receptor was obtained from a human donor in good health (CMV status not recorded). Some clones in this sample may be carry-over from other donors' samples. J is TRBJ1-1 and V is TRBV12-3 or TRBV12-4; D remains ambiguous. CDR3 sequence: CASSPPSINTEAFF. For the CDR3, the DNA is TGTGCCAGCAGTCCCCCGTCCATAAACACTGAAGCTTTCTTT.